The rows below give T cell receptor beta chains drawn from one sample of a study of OX40 agonist ivuxolimab in advanced cancers. Produced via immunoSEQ multiplex PCR; TCRdb's table is partial and in-frame only. The repertoire holds roughly 70,000 clones, about 90% seen once, with around 2% in the top ten. The sample consisted of CD4+ or CD8+ T cells sorted from blood, taken in a trial of the OX40 agonist ivuxolimab. The source is an adult with an advanced solid tumor such as melanoma, head and neck, liver or kidney cancer. Each CDR3 is given with its conserved first and last residue. The D gene is left open where the match is weak. Clone sizes are given selectively: once, few, many, or a class where the clone is expanded.

V: TRBV29-1; D: TRBD2; size: .; J: TRBJ2-5; DNA: TGCAGCGTTGAAGGGGGAGGGGAAGAGACCCAGTACTTC; CDR3: CSVEGGGEETQYF
V: TRBV7-3; D: .; size: .; J: TRBJ1-3; DNA: TGTGCCAGCAGCTTAGGCTCTGGAAACACCATATATTTT; CDR3: CASSLGSGNTIYF
V: TRBV7-9; D: TRBD1; size: .; J: TRBJ1-1; DNA: TGTGCCAGCATCAAGGGGGCCGGGGACACTGAAGCTTTCTTT; CDR3: CASIKGAGDTEAFF
V: TRBV5-1; D: .; size: .; J: TRBJ1-2; DNA: TGCGCCAGCAGCTTAGGGTCAGGCACTAACTATGGCTACACCTTC; CDR3: CASSLGSGTNYGYTF
V: TRBV5-1; D: .; size: .; J: TRBJ2-7; DNA: TGCGCCAGCAGCTTGGACAGGGCCGAGGAGCAGTACTTC; CDR3: CASSLDRAEEQYF
V: TRBV6-6; D: .; size: .; J: TRBJ2-7; DNA: TGTGCCAGCAGGACCATGGGAAAGCAGTACTTC; CDR3: CASRTMGKQYF
V: TRBV11-2; D: .; size: .; J: TRBJ2-5; DNA: TGTGCCAGCAGCTTACGAGCGAGGAGGCAAGAGACCCAGTACTTC; CDR3: CASSLRARRQETQYF
V: TRBV5-5; D: .; size: .; J: TRBJ2-6; DNA: TGTGCCAGCAGCTTCATCCTGAGAGCTGGGGCCAACGTCCTGACTTTC; CDR3: CASSFILRAGANVLTF
V: TRBV7-8; D: TRBD2; size: few; J: TRBJ2-7; DNA: TGTGCCAGCAGCATCGCGGGGACTACTGGCTACGAGCAGTACTTC; CDR3: CASSIAGTTGYEQYF
V: TRBV20-1; D: .; size: .; J: TRBJ2-7; DNA: TGCAGTGCTCCTAAAGGGGGAGAGCAGTACTTC; CDR3: CSAPKGGEQYF
V: TRBV5-1; D: .; size: .; J: TRBJ2-7; DNA: TGCGCCAGCAGCTTGGGGCAGTTCGGCTACGAGCAGTACTTC; CDR3: CASSLGQFGYEQYF
V: TRBV2; D: .; size: .; J: TRBJ2-5; DNA: TGTGCCAGCAGTAAGGACAGCCAAGATCAAGAGACCCAGTACTTC; CDR3: CASSKDSQDQETQYF
V: TRBV5-1; D: TRBD1; size: .; J: TRBJ2-5; DNA: TGCGCCAGCAGCCAGGGGACAGTAGAAGAGACCCAGTACTTC; CDR3: CASSQGTVEETQYF
V: TRBV5-1; D: TRBD1; size: .; J: TRBJ1-2; DNA: TGCGCCAGCAGCTTGGAAACAGGGGAGGGCTACACCTTC; CDR3: CASSLETGEGYTF
V: TRBV28; D: .; size: .; J: TRBJ1-5; DNA: TGTGCCAGCAGTTTGGGGGGAAGCAATCAGCCCCAGCATTTT; CDR3: CASSLGGSNQPQHF
V: TRBV6-5; D: TRBD2; size: .; J: TRBJ2-3; DNA: TGTGCCAGCAGAGAGGGACTAGCGGCCACAGATACGCAGTATTTT; CDR3: CASREGLAATDTQYF
V: TRBV5-1; D: TRBD2; size: .; J: TRBJ2-1; DNA: TGCGCCAGCAGCTTGGAGCCTAGCGGGAGTTCCTACAATGAGCAGTTCTTC; CDR3: CASSLEPSGSSYNEQFF
V: TRBV29-1; D: .; size: .; J: TRBJ2-3; DNA: TGCAGCGCCCCCGATTGGGGTGCAGATACGCAGTATTTT; CDR3: CSAPDWGADTQYF
V: TRBV27; D: .; size: .; J: TRBJ2-7; DNA: TGTGCCAGCAGCCCCAGGGTCGGGCCCACATCCTACGAGCAGTACTTC; CDR3: CASSPRVGPTSYEQYF
V: TRBV2; D: .; size: .; J: TRBJ1-4; DNA: TGTGCCAGCAGTGAAAGTGGGACTGGGGAGGAAAAACTGTTTTTT; CDR3: CASSESGTGEEKLFF
V: TRBV28; D: .; size: once; J: TRBJ1-1; DNA: TGTGCCAGCAGTTTACCCAGGCCTAACACTGAAGCTTTCTTT; CDR3: CASSLPRPNTEAFF
V: TRBV19; D: .; size: .; J: TRBJ1-4; DNA: TGTGCCAGTAGTGCCGAGGGGGGTGAAAAACTGTTTTTT; CDR3: CASSAEGGEKLFF
V: TRBV5-5; D: .; size: .; J: TRBJ2-7; DNA: TGTGCCAGCAGCGCGAATGGGGACCTTCTTACCTACGAGCAGTACTTC; CDR3: CASSANGDLLTYEQYF
V: TRBV6-5; D: TRBD1; size: few; J: TRBJ1-2; DNA: TGTGCCAGCAGGCGGGACAGGGACAACTATGGCTACACCTTC; CDR3: CASRRDRDNYGYTF
V: TRBV2; D: TRBD2; size: once; J: TRBJ2-3; DNA: TGTGCCAGCAGTGGACTAGCGGCGAGAGGAGGGAGCACAGATACGCAGTATTTT; CDR3: CASSGLAARGGSTDTQYF
V: TRBV7-8; D: .; size: .; J: TRBJ2-1; DNA: TGTGCCAGCAGCTTCGACGGGAGATCTATCAATGAGCAGTTCTTC; CDR3: CASSFDGRSINEQFF
V: TRBV5-1; D: TRBD1; size: .; J: TRBJ1-1; DNA: TGCGCCAGCAGCCCAGGGGGGGGCACTGAAGCTTTCTTT; CDR3: CASSPGGGTEAFF
V: TRBV10-3; D: .; size: .; J: TRBJ2-7; DNA: TGTGCCATCAGTGAAGCAGGGCCCCGCTACGAGCAGTACTTC; CDR3: CAISEAGPRYEQYF
V: TRBV6-5; D: TRBD1; size: .; J: TRBJ1-1; DNA: TGTGCCAGCCACCCCCTGGACAGGATGAACACTGAAGCTTTCTTT; CDR3: CASHPLDRMNTEAFF
V: TRBV25-1; D: TRBD2; size: .; J: TRBJ2-1; DNA: TGTGCCAGCAGGCGGGAGGTTGAGCAGTTCTTC; CDR3: CASRREVEQFF
V: TRBV2; D: TRBD2; size: .; J: TRBJ2-3; DNA: TGTGCCAGCAGTGAATGGACTAGGGGCGATACGCAGTATTTT; CDR3: CASSEWTRGDTQYF